These 11 T cell receptor beta chains were sequenced from one sample in a study of T cell responses to AZD1222 COVID-19 vaccine (dated by TCRdb to the early 2020s). Sample time point, as interpreted from the label and publication: about 28 days (+/-7) after the second vaccine dose. Receptors were amplified or captured by the immunoSEQ multiplex PCR assay. Held by TCRdb, this immuneACCESS table contains in-frame sequences only and omits some clones. Under half of the omission traces to an unresolved V gene where checked; the cause of the rest is unknown. The sample yields 110,000 or so clones; 75% to 90% were counted once. The ten largest clones represent roughly 6.9% of the sample. The source material was peripheral blood, sampled 28 days after the second AZD1222 dose. The receptors were gathered from an adult who received the AZD1222 COVID-19 vaccine.

The chain recombines TRBV10-3 with TRBJ2-1, with 10 bases that match TRBD2. V trimming: 0 bases; J trimming: 8 bases; junction bases outside the gene matches: 7. The CDR3 runs 16 residues. Germline loops: CDR1 ENHRY, CDR2 SYGVKD. The CDR3 region is CAISESPSGRRHEQFF. In DNA, the CDR3 is TGTGCCATCAGTGAGTCCCCTAGCGGGAGACGGCATGAGCAGTTCTTC.

The CDR3 coding sequence is TGTGCCAGCAGCTTAGGGACAGGGACGGGGAATACGCAGTATTTT. Its protein product is CASSLGTGTGNTQYF. This chain uses TRBV11-3 with TRBJ2-3; 8 nucleotides line up with TRBD1. The CDR3 is 15 residues long. Germline loops: CDR1 SGHNT, CDR2 YENEEA. V lost 1 base to trimming and J lost 7 bases; unmatched junction nucleotides: 7.

In DNA form, the CDR3 reads TGTGCCACCAGCAGAGATTCCCCGCGGCTAGAGGGGAACAATGAGCAGTTCTTC. Protein sequence: CATSRDSPRLEGNNEQFF. The chain recombines TRBV15 with TRBJ2-1; D may be TRBD1 or TRBD2 (5 bases each). Germline V gene sequence: CDR1 LNHNV, CDR2 YYDKDF (reference sequence). Trimming took off 0 bases at V and 5 bases at J, with 20 bases between the two ends. The CDR3 has 18 amino acids.

The V call is TRBV2, the J call TRBJ2-5; D call uncertain. The CDR3 is 13 residues long. Trimming cost V 3 bases and J 5 bases, with 10 bases left between them. The germline gives CDR1 SNHLY, CDR2 FYNNEI. The CDR3 is CASSDGLGETQYF. In DNA form, the CDR3 reads TGTGCCAGCAGTGATGGGTTGGGGGAGACCCAGTACTTC. Full variable domain (remainder filled in from reference TRBV2 and TRBJ2-5): EPEVTQTPSHQVTQMGQEVILRCVPISNHLYFYWYRQILGQKVEFLVSFYNNEISEKSEIFDDQFSVERPDGSNFTLKIRSTKLEDSAMYFCASSDGLGETQYFGPGTRLLVL.

The V and J genes are TRBV2 and TRBJ2-2; D is uncertain. The germline V gene has CDR1 SNHLY and CDR2 FYNNEI. V was trimmed by 6 bases and J by 1 base, leaving 9 bases between them. This CDR3 has 14 residues. CDR3 nucleotide sequence: TGTGCCAGCAGCGCCTGGGGGAACACCGGGGAGCTGTTTTTT. Its translation: CASSAWGNTGELFF.

This chain connects TRBV9 to TRBJ1-2, with D possibly matching TRBD1 (5 bases). The CDR3 sequence is 16 residues long. Trimming stripped 0 bases from V and 4 bases from J, with 16 bases between. The germline CDR1 and CDR2 sequences are SGDLS and YYNGEE. Written as DNA, the CDR3 is TGTGCCAGCAGCGTAGGTGGGACGACATTCCCCTATGGCTACACCTTC. It encodes CASSVGGTTFPYGYTF.

V usage is TRBV19 and J usage is TRBJ2-7, with 7 bases matching TRBD1. V lost 4 bases to trimming and J lost 0 bases; unmatched junction nucleotides: 3. Per germline, CDR1 LNHDA and CDR2 SQIVND (reference sequence). This CDR3 spans 14 amino acids. CDR3 nucleotide sequence: TGTGCCAGTAGTACGGGACAGAGCTCCTACGAGCAGTACTTC. Its protein product is CASSTGQSSYEQYF.

In DNA, the CDR3 is TGCGCCAGCAGCTTGGGCAGGTATAATGAAAAACTGTTTTTT. Translation: CASSLGRYNEKLFF. This chain links TRBV5-1 with TRBJ1-4; D is undetermined. The CDR3 spans 14 residues. The V gene's germline CDR1 is SGHRS and CDR2 YFSETQ. The V gene lost 0 bases and the J gene lost 4 bases, with 7 bases spanning the gap.

The V and J genes are TRBV24-1 and TRBJ2-2; TRBD2 aligns across 11 bases. This CDR3 spans 21 amino acids. CDR1 KGHDR and CDR2 SFDVKD come from the germline V gene. V trimming: 0 bases; J trimming: 0 bases; junction bases outside the gene matches: 11. The CDR3 DNA sequence: TGTGCCACCAGTGATTTGCAAGTGGTGGCTAGCGGGAGGACGAACACCGGGGAGCTGTTTTTT. The encoded protein is CATSDLQVVASGRTNTGELFF.

V is TRBV27 and J is TRBJ1-2; 9 bases are shared with TRBD1. The CDR3 has 14 amino acids. J gave up 6 bases and V 2 bases, and 4 bases lay outside the gene matches. Germline V CDR1 and CDR2: MNHEY, SMNVEV (reference sequence). The CDR3 DNA is TGTGCCAGCAGTTTAGGTGGACAGGGGAATGGCTACACCTTC. Encoded protein: CASSLGGQGNGYTF.

The rearrangement links TRBV13 to TRBJ2-1; 9 nucleotides align to TRBD1. The CDR3 sequence is 16 residues long. Germline lookup yields CDR1 PRHDT and CDR2 FYEKMQ (reference sequence). J was trimmed by 5 bases and V by 4 bases; bases with no gene match: 9. This CDR3 is CASSSSRDRAHNEQFF. The CDR3 DNA is TGTGCCAGCAGCTCTTCCCGGGACAGGGCACACAATGAGCAGTTCTTC.